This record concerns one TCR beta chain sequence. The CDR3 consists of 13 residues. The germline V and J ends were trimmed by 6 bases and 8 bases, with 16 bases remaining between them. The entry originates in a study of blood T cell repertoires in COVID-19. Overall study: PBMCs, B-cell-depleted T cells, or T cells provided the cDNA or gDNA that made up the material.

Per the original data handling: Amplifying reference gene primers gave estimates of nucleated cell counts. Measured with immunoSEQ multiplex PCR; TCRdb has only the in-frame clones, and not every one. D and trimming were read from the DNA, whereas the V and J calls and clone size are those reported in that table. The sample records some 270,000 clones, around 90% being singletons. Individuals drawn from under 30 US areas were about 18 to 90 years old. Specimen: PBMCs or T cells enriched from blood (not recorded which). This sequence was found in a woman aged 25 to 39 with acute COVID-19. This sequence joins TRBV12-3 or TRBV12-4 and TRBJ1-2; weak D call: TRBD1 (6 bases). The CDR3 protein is CASRTGSSPGYTF. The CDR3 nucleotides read TGTGCCAGCAGAACAGGGTCGTCTCCAGGCTACACCTTC.